These 13 T cell receptor beta chains originate from one sample sequenced in a study of CD8 T cells in ankylosing spondylitis. Notes on the study in general: Typical of ankylosing spondylitis blood, it appeared, was a TCR beta motif of eight highly homologous variants.

TCRdb used MiXCR to reprocess the 5' RACE reads, holding one entry per CDR3 protein. The table shows around 490,000 distinct CDR3 sequences, with about 5.7% occurring only once. For these receptors, no antigen is known. What was sequenced was blood, either unsorted or a sorted T cell fraction (not recorded which). These receptors originate from a male donor with ankylosing spondylitis.

This clonotype was recorded at least ten times. The V call is TRBV7-6, the J call TRBJ2-5; D is uncertain. Germline V lookup: CDR1 SGHVS, CDR2 FNYEAQ. The V end lost 6 bases, the J end lost 2 bases, and 13 bases lay between the germline ends. The CDR3 covers 14 residues. The CDR3 DNA reads as TGTGCCAGCAGTCCCCCGGGCCGGCAAGAGACCCAGTACTTC. Amino acid sequence: CASSPPGRQETQYF.

This clonotype was picked up many times. This sequence joins TRBV13 and TRBJ2-7, with 9 bases aligning to TRBD2. J lost 4 bases, V lost 5 bases, and 9 bases had no gene match. Germline V gives CDR1 PRHDT, CDR2 FYEKMQ (reference sequence). This CDR3 has 15 residues. This CDR3 is CASSLGREGRYEQYF. The CDR3 DNA is TGTGCCAGCAGCCTGGGGCGGGAGGGCCGATACGAGCAGTACTTC.

Of note for this clonotype: This may arise from a read error, as a much more abundant clone is one base away. The chain carries TRBV5-1 and TRBJ2-2, with D uncertain. Trimming took 2 bases from V and 1 from J, leaving 12 bases between them. The CDR3 extends over 16 amino acids. In germline, CDR1 is SGHRS, CDR2 YFSETQ. As DNA, the CDR3 is TGCGCCAGCAGCTTCGAACCCAACAGGAACACCGGGGAGCTGTTTTTT. Translation: CASSFEPNRNTGELFF.

This clonotype was detected many times. The V gene is TRBV29-1, the J gene TRBJ1-1; no definite D call. The CDR3 covers 13 residues. CDR1 is SQVTM, CDR2 ANQGSEA, per germline. Deletions cut 5 bases from V and 8 bases from J, with 18 bases between. The CDR3 loop reads CSVSDTPVVEAFF. CDR3 bases: TGCAGCGTTTCAGACACCCCGGTCGTGGAAGCTTTCTTT.

This clonotype occurred many times. The chain combines TRBV4-1 with TRBJ2-7; 9 nucleotides match TRBD1. In germline, CDR1 is MGHRA, CDR2 YSYEKL. This CDR3 contains 18 residues. J gave up 5 bases and V 0 bases, and 14 bases lay outside the gene matches. The CDR3 region is CASSQDGPLTDRGDEQYF. The DNA for the CDR3 is TGCGCCAGCAGCCAAGATGGGCCCCTAACAGACAGGGGGGACGAGCAGTACTTC.

This clonotype was counted ten times or more. This sequence joins TRBV28 and TRBJ2-7; 7 nucleotides match TRBD2. The V gene end was trimmed by 3 bases and the J gene end by 6 bases; junction bases not matched to a gene: 5. The CDR3 spans 13 residues. Germline CDR1 MDHEN, CDR2 SYDVKM. The CDR3 DNA sequence: TGTGCCAGCAGTTTGGGGAGGGGTCCCGAGCAGTACTTC. Its translation: CASSLGRGPEQYF.

This clonotype was seen at least ten times. The genes are TRBV20-1 and TRBJ1-2; no clear D. The CDR3 length is 12 residues. Germline V CDR1 and CDR2: DFQATT, SNEGSKA (reference sequence). Trimming shortened V by 6 bases and J by 8 bases, and 16 bases separated the two germline ends. This chain's CDR3 is CSATTLIEGYTF. In nucleotides, the CDR3 is TGCAGTGCCACGACACTTATAGAGGGCTACACCTTC.

The sample holds many counts of this clonotype. The J gene is TRBJ1-5, the V gene TRBV28; no definite D call. Trimming shortened V by 5 bases and J by 7 bases, and 9 bases separated the two germline ends. This CDR3 has 12 residues. CDR1 and CDR2 (germline): MDHEN, SYDVKM. The CDR3 nucleotides read TGTGCCAGCAGTCCTTATGGCCAGCCCCAGCATTTT. Translation gives CASSPYGQPQHF.

This clonotype appeared many times. The genes are TRBV4-3 and TRBJ2-3; D might be TRBD1 or TRBD2, each matching 5 bases. Trimming took off 0 bases at V and 4 bases at J, with 14 bases between the two ends. The CDR3 is 16 amino acids. CDR1 and CDR2 (germline): LGHNA, YSLEER. CDR3 residues: CASSQDVGDLADTQYF. For the CDR3, the DNA is TGCGCCAGCAGCCAAGATGTGGGGGACCTTGCAGATACGCAGTATTTT.

This clonotype has ten or more counts. The chain employs TRBV20-1 and TRBJ2-5; TRBD1 agrees at 9 bases. The CDR3 is 16 residues long. After removal of 0 bases from V and 6 bases from J, the junction contained 11 bases not matched to a gene. The germline V gene has CDR1 DFQATT and CDR2 SNEGSKA (reference sequence). As DNA, the CDR3 is TGCAGTGCTAGAGATATCACCGGGACAGGGAAAAAGACCCAGTACTTC. Its protein is CSARDITGTGKKTQYF.

This clonotype was seen many times. The J gene is TRBJ2-1, the V gene TRBV12-3 or TRBV12-4; tentatively, D is TRBD2 (6 bases). This CDR3 has 16 amino acids. The V gene lost 6 bases and the J gene lost 0 bases, with 15 bases spanning the gap. The CDR3 protein is CASSWGGASSYNEQFF. CDR3 coding DNA: TGTGCCAGCAGCTGGGGCGGGGCCAGCTCCTACAATGAGCAGTTCTTC.

This sequence joins TRBV20-1 and TRBJ2-2; 8 bases match TRBD2. The V gene's germline CDR1 is DFQATT and CDR2 SNEGSKA (reference sequence). V was pared by 2 bases and J by 5 bases, with 13 bases of the junction left unmatched. The CDR3 totals 17 residues. The CDR3 region is CSARTHSSGSITGELFF. The CDR3 DNA sequence: TGCAGTGCTAGAACCCATTCGAGCGGGAGTATAACCGGGGAGCTGTTTTTT.

As to this clonotype: One end of the junction is discordant with germline, which a read error may explain. The chain employs TRBV20-1 and TRBJ2-5, with a possible D match to TRBD2 (6 bases). Germline values: CDR1 DFQATT, CDR2 SNEGSKA (reference sequence). The CDR3 has 16 residues. CDR3 nucleotide sequence: TGCAGTGCTAGGCTAACCGGCGGGGTAGGCCGAGAGTCCCAGTACTTC. Its protein product is CSARLTGGVGRESQYF.